This T cell receptor beta chain was recovered during a study of blood T cell repertoires in COVID-19. About the research overall: COVID-19 samples, acute and convalescent, were from the United States, Italy and Spain. Sample material is recorded as cDNA or gDNA derived from T cells, B-cell-depleted T cells, or PBMCs.

Original processing notes: Estimated nucleated cell counts came from reference gene primer amplification. The repertoire was sequenced with immunoSEQ multiplex PCR; TCRdb's copy has only in-frame clones and lacks some. The D gene and trimming were derived from the DNA, and the V and J assignments and clone size from that table. This table holds around 400,000 clones, roughly 90% found once. This CDR3 has 13 amino acids. Trimming left V 4 bases short and J 3 bases short, with 9 bases between. The V gene's germline CDR1 is LGHDT and CDR2 YNNKEL (reference sequence). This clonotype originated in a man aged 40-50 years with acute or convalescent COVID-19. What was sequenced was peripheral blood. The J gene is TRBJ1-2, the V gene TRBV3-1 (or the pseudogene TRBV3-2); D not resolved. The chain's CDR3 is CASSPYGDYGYTF. The CDR3 DNA follows: TGTGCCAGCAGCCCATACGGTGACTATGGCTACACCTTC.